The 20 T cell receptor beta chains below all came from one sample that was sequenced in a study of technical replicates of blood from a handful of donors. Repertoires were generated with immunoSEQ multiplex PCR, while TCRdb's copy carries only in-frame clones and drops some. The repertoire holds 55,000 to 75,000 clones, with around 87% as singletons. The sequenced material came from PBMCs. These receptors were obtained from a human donor in good health. Some clones in this sample may be carry-over from other donors' samples.

The rearrangement joins TRBV30 to TRBJ1-1; 8 bases align to TRBD1. The CDR3 has 13 residues. From germline, CDR1 is GTSNPN and CDR2 SVGIG (reference sequence). Losses at the gene ends were 5 bases for V and 11 bases for J; bases not matched to a gene: 13. DNA of the CDR3: TGTGCCTGGGCGAGGGGACAGGCGACATTGGCTTTCTTT. Its protein is CAWARGQATLAFF.

The rearrangement links TRBV6-5 to TRBJ1-1; 9 bases match TRBD1. This CDR3 contains 13 residues. J gave up 11 bases and V 5 bases, and 9 bases lay outside the gene matches. Germline V gives CDR1 MNHEY, CDR2 SVGAGI. This chain's CDR3 is CASSPTGGLGAFF. CDR3 DNA: TGTGCCAGCAGTCCCACAGGGGGCCTCGGGGCTTTCTTT.

V is TRBV6-5 and J is TRBJ1-1; the D gene is possibly TRBD1 (6 bases). The CDR3 extends over 14 amino acids. Germline assignment: CDR1 MNHEY and CDR2 SVGAGI. Trimming shortened V by 6 bases and J by 4 bases, and 15 bases separated the two germline ends. The CDR3 loop is CASRPGQSGTEAFF. In DNA form, the CDR3 reads TGTGCCAGCAGACCCGGACAGTCCGGCACTGAAGCTTTCTTT.

This clone was counted a single time. The J gene is TRBJ2-3, the V gene TRBV4-1; 10 positions agree with TRBD1. The V and J ends lost 6 bases and 4 bases, in that order; junction bases with no gene match: 7. This CDR3 comprises 15 residues. Looked up from germline, CDR1 is MGHRA and CDR2 is YSYEKL. The CDR3 DNA is TGCGCCAGCAGGCCCGGGACAGGGGCCCCAGATACGCAGTATTTT. Residues: CASRPGTGAPDTQYF.

This chain connects TRBV4-3 to TRBJ2-3, with 8 bases that match TRBD2. The CDR3 contains 13 residues. The V and J ends lost 6 bases and 1 base, in that order; junction bases with no gene match: 0. CDR1 and CDR2 from the germline V gene are LGHNA and YSLEER. The CDR3, as DNA: TGCGCCAGCAGGACTAGCGGCACAGATACGCAGTATTTT. Residues: CASRTSGTDTQYF.

The chain is built from TRBV15 and TRBJ2-1, with a tentative D call TRBD1 (5 bases). CDR1 is LNHNV and CDR2 is YYDKDF in the germline V gene (reference sequence). V lost 1 base and J lost 0, with 19 bases in between. The length of the CDR3 is 19 residues. CDR3 protein: CATSRGDMKGFGSYNEQFF. The CDR3 region has the DNA TGTGCCACCAGCAGAGGAGATATGAAGGGGTTTGGCTCCTACAATGAGCAGTTCTTC.

V gene TRBV10-3 combines with J gene TRBJ2-1, with TRBD2 matching over 7 bases. Germline CDR1 and CDR2: ENHRY and SYGVKD. V trimming: 11 bases; J trimming: 4 bases; junction bases outside the gene matches: 11. The CDR3 has 14 amino acids. The CDR3 nucleotides read TGTGCCTCCCGGCGGGGGTCCCCTTACAATGAGCAGTTCTTC. Its translation: CASRRGSPYNEQFF.

The table lists this clone with a count of one. This chain links TRBV7-2 with TRBJ1-4; perhaps TRBD1 as D (5 bases). Trimming left V 5 bases short and J 8 bases short, with 18 bases between. Germline CDR1 is SGHTA and CDR2 is FQGNSA. The CDR3 has 15 residues. The CDR3 coding sequence is TGTGCCAGCAGCCAAGGCGGGAATCAGGGCGAAAAACTGTTTTTT. As protein: CASSQGGNQGEKLFF.

J is TRBJ2-1 and V is TRBV10-3, with D possibly being TRBD1 (7 bases). Germline V gives CDR1 ENHRY, CDR2 SYGVKD. This CDR3 region has 12 residues. Trimming shortened V by 8 bases and J by 9 bases, and 14 bases separated the two germline ends. The CDR3 DNA reads TGTGCCATCGGGCCAGGGGGGATTGAGCAGTTCTTC. Translated, it gives CAIGPGGIEQFF.

J is TRBJ2-7 and V is TRBV18; 9 bases are shared with TRBD2. This CDR3 spans 15 amino acids. CDR1 is KGHSH, CDR2 LQKENI, per germline. V shed 3 bases and J 1 base; nucleotides not matched to a gene: 4. The CDR3 sequence: CASSPTRGGSYEQYF. CDR3 bases: TGTGCCAGCTCACCCACGCGGGGGGGATCCTACGAGCAGTACTTC.

The CDR3 is CASSRAGFENEQYF. In nucleotides, the CDR3 is TGTGCCAGCAGCCGAGCGGGGTTTGAGAACGAGCAGTACTTC. V usage is TRBV7-9 and J usage is TRBJ2-7, with 7 bases aligning to TRBD2. CDR3 size: 14 residues. Per the germline V gene, CDR1 is SEHNR and CDR2 is FQNEAQ (reference sequence). With V trimmed by 5 bases and J by 5 bases, 9 bases remained unmatched. The whole variable domain, filled in from reference TRBV7-9 and TRBJ2-7, reads DTGVSQNPRHKITKRGQNVTFRCDPISEHNRLYWYRQTLGQGPEFLTYFQNEAQLEKSRLLSDRFSAERPKGSFSTLEIQRTEQGDSAMYLCASSRAGFENEQYFGPGTRLTVT.

This clone came up once. Here the CDR3 reads CASSLMPGLGGGAYEQYF. In nucleotides, the CDR3 is TGTGCCAGCAGCTTAATGCCAGGTCTGGGCGGGGGGGCCTACGAGCAGTACTTC. The genes are TRBV7-9 and TRBJ2-7; the match to TRBD2 covers 9 bases. The CDR3 is made up of 18 amino acids. After removal of 2 bases from V and 2 bases from J, the junction contained 13 bases not matched to a gene. Germline V gene sequence: CDR1 SEHNR, CDR2 FQNEAQ (reference sequence).

The chain has TRBV30 and TRBJ1-2, with D hard to call. V lost 5 bases to trimming and J lost 3 bases, with 16 bases between them. The CDR3 sequence is 14 residues long. In germline, CDR1 is GTSNPN, CDR2 SVGIG (reference sequence). CDR3 nucleotide sequence: TGTGCCTGGTTCCTGGGAGGGTCCGACTATGGCTACACCTTC. This gives the protein CAWFLGGSDYGYTF.

This clone was seen only once. The chain employs TRBV7-8 and TRBJ2-5, with 11 bases that match TRBD2. The CDR3 covers 16 residues. V lost 3 bases, J lost 1 base, and 4 bases stayed unmatched. Germline V gene sequence: CDR1 SGHVS, CDR2 FQNEAQ. CDR3 in amino acids: CASSLTSGVPQETQYF. The CDR3, as DNA: TGTGCCAGCAGCTTGACTAGCGGGGTACCCCAAGAGACCCAGTACTTC.

The count of this clone is one. V gene TRBV25-1 combines with J gene TRBJ2-5; D not certain. Germline-derived CDR1 and CDR2 are MGHDK and SYGVNS. Trimming took 3 bases from V and 2 from J, leaving 13 bases between them. The CDR3 contains 15 residues. The CDR3 DNA is TGTGCCAGCAGTGACGCGACAAGTTGGCAAGAGACCCAGTACTTC. This codes for CASSDATSWQETQYF.

This clone was found once. The genes are TRBV5-1 and TRBJ2-3; maybe TRBD1 (5 bases). V dropped 4 bases and J dropped 5 bases, with 14 bases sitting between them. Germline CDR1 is SGHRS and CDR2 is YFSETQ. The CDR3 is made up of 14 amino acids. DNA for the CDR3: TGCGCCAGCAGCGCGACACCTAGGGGAGATACGCAGTATTTT. This sequence encodes CASSATPRGDTQYF.

This chain joins TRBV7-8 and TRBJ1-5, with D unresolved. Germline CDR1 reads SGHVS; CDR2 reads FQNEAQ. CDR3 length equals 14 residues. V was pared by 5 bases and J by 0 bases, with 8 bases between. CDR3 sequence (DNA): TGTGCCAGCAGCAGACGGGATAGCAATCAGCCCCAGCATTTT. The encoded protein is CASSRRDSNQPQHF.

The rearrangement uses TRBV20-1 and TRBJ2-7; possibly TRBD1 for D (6 bases). Trimming cost V 6 bases and J 4 bases, with 10 bases left between them. The CDR3 totals 11 residues. Looked up from germline, CDR1 is DFQATT and CDR2 is SNEGSKA (reference sequence). The chain's CDR3 is CSAPQGYEQYF. DNA for the CDR3: TGCAGTGCCCCACAGGGTTACGAGCAGTACTTC.

V gene TRBV5-4 combines with J gene TRBJ1-2, with D possibly TRBD1 on 5 matching bases. Trimming left V 4 bases short and J 4 bases short, with 14 bases between. Germline lookup yields CDR1 SGHNT and CDR2 YYREEE (reference sequence). This CDR3 spans 14 amino acids. DNA of the CDR3: TGTGCCAGCAGCCCGACAGTAGAAGGCTATGGCTACACCTTC. It codes for CASSPTVEGYGYTF.

The chain employs TRBV14 and TRBJ1-1, with 10 bases fitting TRBD1. CDR1 is SGHDN, CDR2 FVKESK, per germline. CDR3 length: 15 residues. V was clipped by 4 bases and J by 3 bases; unmatched bases: 5. CDR3 residues: CASSRQGAGYTEAFF. The CDR3 DNA is TGTGCCAGCAGCCGACAGGGGGCTGGGTACACTGAAGCTTTCTTT. The full variable domain, rest sourced from reference TRBV14 and TRBJ1-1, is EAGVTQFPSHSVIEKGQTVTLRCDPISGHDNLYWYRRVMGKEIKFLLHFVKESKQDESGMPNNRFLAERTGGTYSTLKVQPAELEDSGVYFCASSRQGAGYTEAFFGQGTRLTVV.